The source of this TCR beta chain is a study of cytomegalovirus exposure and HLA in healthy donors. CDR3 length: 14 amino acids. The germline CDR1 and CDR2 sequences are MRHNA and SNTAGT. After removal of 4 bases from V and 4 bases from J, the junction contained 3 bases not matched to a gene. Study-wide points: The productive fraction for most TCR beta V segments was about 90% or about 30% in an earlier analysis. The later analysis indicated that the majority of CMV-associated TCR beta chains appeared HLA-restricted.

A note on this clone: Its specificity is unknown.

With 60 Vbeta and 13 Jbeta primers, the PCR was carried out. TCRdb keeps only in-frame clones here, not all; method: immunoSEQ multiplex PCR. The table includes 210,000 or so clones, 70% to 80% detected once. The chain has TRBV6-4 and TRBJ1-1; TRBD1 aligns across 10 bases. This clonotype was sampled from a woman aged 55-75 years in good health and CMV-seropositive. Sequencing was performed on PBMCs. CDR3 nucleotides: TGTGCCAGCAGTGTAGGACAGGGGGGCACTGAAGCTTTCTTT. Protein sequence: CASSVGQGGTEAFF.